This T cell receptor (beta chain) is from a study of blood T cell repertoires in COVID-19 (dated by TCRdb to about 2020). Some background on the complete study: Samples from collaborators originated in the United States, Italy and Spain and spanned both the acute and convalescent phases of COVID-19. The material from the prospective study consisted of cDNA or gDNA derived from T cells, B-cell-depleted T cells, or PBMCs. The dataset comprised deeply sampled blood TCRbeta repertoires from subjects exposed to, actively infected with, or recovered from COVID-19. The repertoires were released in a freely available public database intended as a resource for research on the immune response to SARS-CoV-2. Samples were obtained from the ongoing ImmuneRACE study (first 160 participants) and from over a thousand subjects provided by 6 global collaborators. The sample metadata nearly always contained a de-identified subject ID, COVID-19 status, age in years and sex. Where HLA class I and class II types were available, the types were taken from metadata supplied by the sample provider, not from assay-based typing.

The germline V gene (reference sequence) specifies PRHDT as CDR1 and FYEKMQ as CDR2. CDR3 length: 17 amino acids, cysteine to phenylalanine. Here the CDR3 DNA is all that survives: 51 bases in frame from base 1. From V the trimming removes 3 bases and from J it removes 5 bases, while the gene matches leave 15 bases of the junction unaccounted for. At one collaborating source in Seattle, patients were enrolled during active infection and were followed longitudinally through the course of disease. The collaborating institutions used their own protocols to collect whole blood in K2EDTA tubes. Collaborator samples were shipped for TCRbeta analysis as frozen whole blood, isolated PBMCs, or DNA extracted from either sample type. The immunoSEQ Assay, a bias-controlled multiplex PCR, was used to amplify TCRbeta CDR3 regions from genomic DNA. For the original study's pipeline: The number of nucleated cells in each sample was estimated by amplification of reference gene primers within the assay. To quantify the absolute abundance of each unique TCRbeta CDR3 rearrangement, sequence reads were collapsed and filtered. For each sample, productive Simpson clonality was calculated by taking the square root of Simpson's diversity index across productive rearrangements. Held by TCRdb, this immuneACCESS table contains in-frame sequences only and omits some clones. Under half of the omission traces to an unresolved V gene where checked; the cause of the rest is unknown. The V and J calls and the clone size are those of that table, but D and trimming were determined from the DNA. For this sample the table gives some 220,000 clones, of which 80% to 95% were detected only once. Clones ranked in the top ten supply more than 0.65% of the sample.

On this clone: Its antigen specificity is not known. No clone much larger than this one lies a single base away; base qualities are absent.

What the research found in general, with its limitations: The quantity of clinical and demographic metadata differed by source and by participant and was supplied without curation.

The receptor chain draws on TRBV13 and TRBJ2-7; TRBD2 agrees with 8 junctional bases. The source material was peripheral blood. The origin of this receptor is a man aged 25-45 years with COVID-19, enrolled during active disease. The CDR3 is CASSFIGSGGLGDEQYF. At the DNA level, the sequence is TGTGCCAGCAGCTTTATCGGTTCGGGGGGGCTCGGGGACGAGCAGTACTTC.